The 26 T cell receptor beta chains presented below share a single source sample, sequenced in a study of T cell repertoires in cytomegalovirus infection. Antigen specificity for these receptors is unknown. TCRdb reprocessed the reads via MiXCR and lists one record per CDR3 protein. This table holds roughly 500,000 distinct CDR3 sequences, around 30% found once. The specimen was cultured PBMCs, collected from culture after CMV antigen stimulation. Receptors were obtained from a human donor in good health (CMV status not recorded). Some clones in this sample may be carry-over from other donors' samples.

This clonotype turned up a few times. The J gene is TRBJ2-7, the V gene TRBV7-8; D unresolved. V was shortened by 2 bases and J by 1 base, with 9 bases between the two germline ends. The CDR3 has 14 residues. CDR1 is SGHVS and CDR2 is FQNEAQ in the germline V gene. DNA of the CDR3: TGTGCCAGCAGCTTAAGGGTCAGTTCCTACGAGCAGTACGTC. Protein product: CASSLRVSSYEQYV.

This clonotype was detected many times. The rearrangement joins TRBV7-2 to TRBJ2-5; possibly TRBD1 or TRBD2 for D (5 bases each). The CDR3 covers 15 residues. The germline CDR1 and CDR2 sequences are SGHTA and FQGNSA. Trimming cost V 1 base and J 5 bases, with 14 bases left between them. DNA of the CDR3: TGTGCCAGCAGCTTAGGGTCGGGGACCCGGGAGACCCAGTACTTC. Amino acid sequence: CASSLGSGTRETQYF. Full variable domain (rest looked up from reference TRBV7-2 and TRBJ2-5): GAGVSQSPSNKVTEKGKDVELRCDPISGHTALYWYRQSLGQGLEFLIYFQGNSAPDKSGLPSDRFSAERTGGSVSTLTIQRTQQEDSAVYLCASSLGSGTRETQYFGPGTRLLVL.

In this sample, this clonotype turned up many times. This rearrangement joins TRBV12-3 or TRBV12-4 to TRBJ2-1; D is unresolved. The CDR3 consists of 11 residues. Trimming stripped 6 bases from V and 6 bases from J, with 6 bases between. The CDR3 loop is CASSPFNEQFF. CDR3 nucleotide sequence: TGTGCCAGCAGCCCGTTCAATGAGCAGTTCTTC.

This chain connects TRBV28 to TRBJ1-5; 8 bases align to TRBD1. The CDR3 sequence is 14 residues long. J was trimmed by 6 bases and V by 4 bases; bases with no gene match: 5. The germline V gene encodes CDR1 MDHEN and CDR2 SYDVKM. The CDR3 sequence is CASSSGQGAQPQHF. In DNA form, the CDR3 reads TGTGCCAGCAGTTCCGGACAGGGAGCTCAGCCCCAGCATTTT.

The V gene is TRBV7-2, the J gene TRBJ2-3, with a weak D call TRBD2 (6 bases). This CDR3 spans 16 amino acids. From germline, CDR1 is SGHTA and CDR2 FQGNSA. V lost 4 bases and J lost 1, with 15 bases in between. The CDR3 sequence is CASSSSVQRGTDTQYF. DNA of the CDR3: TGTGCCAGCAGCTCCAGCGTCCAGCGGGGCACAGATACGCAGTATTTT. Using reference TRBV7-2 and TRBJ2-3 for the parts outside the CDR3, the full variable domain is GAGVSQSPSNKVTEKGKDVELRCDPISGHTALYWYRQSLGQGLEFLIYFQGNSAPDKSGLPSDRFSAERTGGSVSTLTIQRTQQEDSAVYLCASSSSVQRGTDTQYFGPGTRLTVL.

The chain recombines TRBV12-3 or TRBV12-4 with TRBJ2-1; D gene uncertain. Trimming left V 4 bases short and J 5 bases short, with 9 bases between. CDR3 length: 13 amino acids. The CDR3 DNA reads as TGTGCCAGCAGTTCCGACCAACACAATGAGCAGTTCTTC. It encodes CASSSDQHNEQFF.

This chain joins TRBV29-1 and TRBJ2-5; 8 bases map to TRBD2. Germline V CDR1 and CDR2: SQVTM, ANQGSEA. The CDR3 has 13 amino acids. The trim removed 5 bases at V and 4 bases at J, leaving 6 bases unmatched. CDR3 loop: CSVNPGGGETQYF. As DNA, the CDR3 is TGCAGCGTTAATCCGGGAGGGGGAGAGACCCAGTACTTC.

The chain recombines TRBV5-4 with TRBJ2-1; unclear D gene. Germline V gene lookup returns CDR1 SGHNT and CDR2 YYREEE (reference sequence). This CDR3 has 15 residues. Trimming removed 5 bases from V and 0 bases from J, with 12 bases in between. The CDR3: CASRSLISSYNEQFF. The CDR3 nucleotides read TGTGCCAGCAGGTCCCTGATAAGCTCCTACAATGAGCAGTTCTTC. Complete variable domain (other parts from reference TRBV5-4 and TRBJ2-1): ETGVTQSPTHLIKTRGQQVTLRCSSQSGHNTVSWYQQALGQGPQFIFQYYREEENGRGNFPPRFSGLQFPNYSSELNVNALELDDSALYLCASRSLISSYNEQFFGPGTRLTVL.

The CDR3 reads CASNPTGISPSYEQYF. CDR3 bases: TGTGCCAGCAACCCGACGGGAATCTCGCCCTCCTACGAGCAGTACTTC. The V gene is TRBV28, the J gene TRBJ2-7; D might be TRBD2 (5 bases). Trimming cost V 7 bases and J 0 bases, with 19 bases left between them. Germline V gene sequence: CDR1 MDHEN, CDR2 SYDVKM. CDR3 length equals 16 residues.

This clonotype was observed a handful of times. This chain links TRBV6-2 or TRBV6-3 with TRBJ1-1; 9 bases are shared with TRBD1. V lost 5 bases and J lost 5; bases outside the gene matches: 15. The CDR3 length is 17 residues. CDR1 MNHEY and CDR2 SVGEGT come from the germline V gene. CDR3: CASSPSKDRGMGTEAFF. In DNA form, the CDR3 reads TGTGCCAGCAGTCCATCCAAGGACAGGGGTATGGGTACTGAAGCTTTCTTT.

The chain uses TRBV10-3 and TRBJ2-1; a possible D gene is TRBD2 (6 bases). V was trimmed by 10 bases and J by 0 bases, leaving 25 bases between them. The germline V gene has CDR1 ENHRY and CDR2 SYGVKD. This CDR3 contains 18 residues. CDR3 DNA: TGTGCCACCGAGATAGCTCTCCTACGGACTAACTCCTACAATGAGCAGTTCTTC. Translation gives CATEIALLRTNSYNEQFF.

This clonotype occurred a few times. This chain connects TRBV20-1 to TRBJ1-1; 8 bases match TRBD1. The CDR3 has 16 residues. Trimming cost V 3 bases and J 4 bases; bases outside gene matches: 13. Germline CDR1 and CDR2: DFQATT and SNEGSKA (reference sequence). Here the CDR3 reads CSASSGPTGEVTEAFF. In DNA form, the CDR3 reads TGCAGTGCTAGTTCGGGCCCGACAGGGGAGGTCACTGAAGCTTTCTTT.

This clonotype was detected a few times. The chain has TRBV28 and TRBJ2-2, with D perhaps matching TRBD1 (5 bases). Trimming left V 7 bases short and J 6 bases short, with 9 bases between. The CDR3 has 12 residues. Per germline, CDR1 MDHEN and CDR2 SYDVKM. Here the CDR3 reads CASIAGSGELFF. The CDR3 DNA is TGTGCCAGCATTGCAGGGTCCGGGGAGCTGTTTTTT.

V gene TRBV6-2 or TRBV6-3 combines with J gene TRBJ1-6; 7 positions match TRBD1. Trimming at V came to 5 bases and at J to 10 bases, leaving 8 bases not matched to a gene. Germline assignment: CDR1 MNHEY and CDR2 SVGEGT. The CDR3 totals 14 residues. The DNA of the CDR3 is TGTGCCAGCAGTCGGGACAGTCGGAGATCACCCCTCCACTTT. Protein sequence: CASSRDSRRSPLHF.

The chain has TRBV7-2 and TRBJ1-5; tentative D call: TRBD1 (5 bases). Germline V gene lookup returns CDR1 SGHTA and CDR2 FQGNSA. The CDR3 extends over 14 amino acids. V dropped 5 bases and J dropped 0 bases, with 8 bases sitting between them. The CDR3 loop reads CASSTQVSNQPQHF. The CDR3 bases are TGTGCCAGCAGCACACAGGTTAGCAATCAGCCCCAGCATTTT.

Only a few counts were recorded for this clonotype. V usage is TRBV28 and J usage is TRBJ1-1, with 7 bases that match TRBD1. With 8 bases clipped from V and 4 bases from J, the junction kept 7 bases outside the gene matches. CDR1 and CDR2 (germline): MDHEN, SYDVKM. The CDR3 has 13 residues. The CDR3: CASEGAKFTEAFF. The CDR3 coding sequence is TGTGCCAGCGAGGGGGCGAAATTCACTGAAGCTTTCTTT.

This clonotype was seen only once. This chain uses TRBV6-5 with TRBJ2-2; unclear D gene. In germline, CDR1 is MNHEY, CDR2 SVGAGI. The V and J ends lost 8 bases and 0 bases respectively, with 10 bases between them. The CDR3 is 14 residues long. CDR3 protein: CASADPSNTGELFF. The CDR3 DNA follows: TGTGCCAGCGCCGACCCGTCGAACACCGGGGAGCTGTTTTTT.

This clonotype showed up many times. The V gene is TRBV7-2, the J gene TRBJ2-5; D may match TRBD1 or TRBD2 (5 bases each). V was pared by 4 bases and J by 13 bases, with 19 bases between. CDR1 SGHTA and CDR2 FQGNSA come from the germline V gene. The CDR3 has 13 residues. The CDR3 region has the DNA TGTGCCAGCAGCTACGACCAGGACGGTGGGGGGTACTTC. Translation: CASSYDQDGGGYF.

This clonotype has a handful of counts. The V and J genes are TRBV20-1 and TRBJ2-1; 8 nucleotides line up with TRBD2. The J segment lost 8 bases and the V segment lost 5 bases, leaving 14 bases of the junction unmatched. CDR1 is DFQATT and CDR2 is SNEGSKA in the germline V gene (reference sequence). The CDR3 extends over 15 amino acids. CDR3 loop: CSARGGVAPWDEQFF. Written as DNA, the CDR3 is TGCAGTGCTCGGGGGGGTGTAGCCCCCTGGGATGAGCAGTTCTTC.

There are a few counts of this clonotype. The chain combines TRBV6-6 with TRBJ1-5; the D is unclear. This CDR3 is 13 amino acids long. Germline V lookup: CDR1 MNHNY, CDR2 SVGAGI (reference sequence). Trimming stripped 5 bases from V and 6 bases from J, with 11 bases between. CDR3 region: CASSAGLPQPQHF. The CDR3 coding sequence is TGTGCCAGCAGTGCAGGTCTCCCTCAGCCCCAGCATTTT.

This clonotype was seen a handful of times. The rearrangement links TRBV19 to TRBJ2-5; tentative D call: TRBD1 (5 bases). Trimming cost V 3 bases and J 5 bases, with 7 bases left between them. The germline V gene has CDR1 LNHDA and CDR2 SQIVND (reference sequence). The CDR3 length is 12 residues. CDR3: CASSMGPETQYF. In nucleotides, the CDR3 is TGTGCCAGTAGTATGGGGCCGGAGACCCAGTACTTC.

This clonotype showed up just a few times. The rearrangement links TRBV27 to TRBJ2-3; D is unclear. Germline V gene data show CDR1 as MNHEY and CDR2 as SMNVEV (reference sequence). Trimming left V 2 bases short and J 0 bases short, with 12 bases between. This CDR3 has 16 amino acids. The CDR3 region is CASSLVRQTSTDTQYF. DNA for the CDR3: TGTGCCAGCAGTTTAGTTCGGCAAACGAGCACAGATACGCAGTATTTT.

This clonotype was detected a few times. The CDR3 region is CAIKNSSYEQYF. The CDR3 coding sequence is TGTGCCATCAAAAACAGTTCCTACGAGCAGTACTTC. The chain is built from TRBV10-3 and TRBJ2-7, with D uncertain. This CDR3 is 12 amino acids long. V lost 7 bases, J lost 1 base, and 8 bases lay in between. Germline CDR1 is ENHRY and CDR2 is SYGVKD.

The chain combines TRBV9 with TRBJ2-1, with 8 bases identical to TRBD2. Trimming removed 0 bases from V and 3 bases from J; junction bases left unmatched: 8. Germline V gives CDR1 SGDLS, CDR2 YYNGEE. This CDR3 has 17 residues. The DNA of the CDR3 is TGTGCCAGCAGCGTAGCTGATAGCGGGGTTTACTACAATGAGCAGTTCTTC. Amino acids: CASSVADSGVYYNEQFF. Filled out from reference TRBV9 and TRBJ2-1, the complete variable domain reads DSGVTQTPKHLITATGQRVTLRCSPRSGDLSVYWYQQSLDQGLQFLIQYYNGEERAKGNILERFSAQQFPDLHSELNLSSLELGDSALYFCASSVADSGVYYNEQFFGPGTRLTVL.

This clonotype appeared a few times. This chain uses TRBV19 with TRBJ2-5; D is possibly TRBD1 (6 bases). The ends were cut back, 4 bases at V and 3 bases at J, with 9 bases in the middle. This CDR3 spans 13 amino acids. Per the germline V gene, CDR1 is LNHDA and CDR2 is SQIVND (reference sequence). CDR3 loop: CASSTDREETQYF. DNA for the CDR3: TGTGCCAGTAGTACGGACAGAGAAGAGACCCAGTACTTC.

This CDR3 is CASSFIANVLTF. CDR3 sequence (DNA): TGTGCCAGCAGTTTTATCGCCAACGTCCTGACTTTC. The chain combines TRBV12-3 or TRBV12-4 with TRBJ2-6; D unclear. This CDR3 comprises 12 residues. V dropped 3 bases and J dropped 7 bases, with 4 bases sitting between them.